Below are 25 T cell receptor beta chains sequenced from a single sample in a study of blood T cell repertoires in COVID-19. Clones were sequenced by immunoSEQ multiplex PCR, and TCRdb holds only the in-frame ones, with some missing. The sample contains around 400,000 clones, about four fifths of which appear only once. Input material: PBMCs or T cells enriched from blood (not recorded which). The source is a woman between 45 and 60 years old who had recovered from COVID-19.

A few counts support this clone. This chain connects TRBV14 to TRBJ2-7; D uncertain. Trimming stripped 1 base from V and 7 bases from J, with 11 bases between. The CDR3 totals 13 residues. Germline V gene lookup returns CDR1 SGHDN and CDR2 FVKESK. CDR3 loop: CASSQGGQAEQYF. The CDR3 DNA follows: TGTGCCAGCAGCCAAGGAGGCCAAGCGGAGCAGTACTTC.

The chain links TRBV18 to TRBJ1-3; 10 nucleotides align to TRBD1. CDR1 and CDR2 from the germline V gene are KGHSH and LQKENI. The CDR3 length is 15 residues. J was trimmed by 3 bases and V by 5 bases; bases with no gene match: 4. This CDR3 is CASSSGQGDGNTIYF. Here the CDR3 DNA reads TGTGCCAGCTCATCTGGACAGGGGGATGGAAACACCATATATTTT.

The chain employs TRBV3-1 (or the pseudogene TRBV3-2) and TRBJ1-5, with D possibly TRBD1 on 5 matching bases. The V gene's germline CDR1 is LGHDT and CDR2 YNNKEL (reference sequence). The germline V and J ends were trimmed by 3 bases and 2 bases, with 5 bases remaining between them. The CDR3 is made up of 13 amino acids. The CDR3 sequence: CASSQGRNQPQHF. The CDR3 region has the DNA TGTGCCAGCAGCCAGGGGCGCAATCAGCCCCAGCATTTT.

This rearrangement joins TRBV30 to TRBJ1-1; D may be TRBD1 (6 bases). V was shortened by 5 bases and J by 3 bases, with 16 bases between the two germline ends. Per the germline V gene, CDR1 is GTSNPN and CDR2 is SVGIG (reference sequence). This CDR3 contains 14 residues. The CDR3 DNA is TGTGCCTGGGCTGGACAGTTTGTTGACACTGAAGCTTTCTTT. Translation: CAWAGQFVDTEAFF.

This clone showed up just once. The chain links TRBV10-2 to TRBJ1-5, with D tentatively TRBD1 (5 bases). CDR3 length equals 15 residues. Trimming left V 5 bases short and J 0 bases short, with 11 bases between. In germline, CDR1 is WSHSY, CDR2 SAAADI. The CDR3 spells CASSRTRDSNQPQHF. The CDR3 coding sequence is TGCGCCAGCAGTCGAACCAGGGATAGCAATCAGCCCCAGCATTTT.

This clone came up once. The chain couples TRBV5-1 to TRBJ2-5; D remains unclear. Trimming removed 4 bases at V and 5 bases at J, with 12 bases between. Germline V gene data show CDR1 as SGHRS and CDR2 as YFSETQ. This CDR3 region has 13 residues. CDR3 sequence (DNA): TGCGCCAGCAGCCCCGCAAGTCGGGAGACCCAGTACTTC. Protein sequence: CASSPASRETQYF.

The chain uses TRBV5-4 and TRBJ2-1; D gene unclear. The germline V and J ends were trimmed by 3 bases and 7 bases, with 14 bases remaining between them. The CDR3 is 14 amino acids. The germline V gene has CDR1 SGHNT and CDR2 YYREEE (reference sequence). The CDR3 loop reads CASSSEQSSNEQFF. CDR3 DNA: TGTGCCAGCAGCTCCGAACAGTCGAGTAATGAGCAGTTCTTC.

V gene TRBV2 combines with J gene TRBJ1-2, with TRBD1 matching 7 bases. J was trimmed by 5 bases and V by 7 bases; bases with no gene match: 7. Germline V CDR1 and CDR2: SNHLY, FYNNEI. There are 13 residues in the CDR3. The CDR3 bases are TGTGCCAGCAAGGGACAGACCGGGTATGGCTACACCTTC. It specifies CASKGQTGYGYTF.

The J gene is TRBJ2-3, the V gene TRBV19; 7 nucleotides agree with TRBD2. Germline lookup yields CDR1 LNHDA and CDR2 SQIVND (reference sequence). The CDR3 sequence is 12 residues long. V shed 6 bases and J 6 bases; nucleotides not matched to a gene: 3. CDR3 sequence (DNA): TGTGCCAGTAGATCCGGGGGGGATACGCAGTATTTT. It translates to CASRSGGDTQYF.

The V gene is TRBV5-5, the J gene TRBJ2-5, with D maybe TRBD2 (6 bases). This CDR3 spans 14 amino acids. V was pared by 4 bases and J by 4 bases, with 14 bases between. Germline loops: CDR1 SGHKS, CDR2 YYEKEE (reference sequence). This chain's CDR3 is CASSPTTSRETQYF. CDR3 bases: TGTGCCAGCAGCCCAACGACTAGTCGAGAGACCCAGTACTTC.

This clone turned up a few times. Here the CDR3 reads CASSRSRGNSPLHF. The CDR3, as DNA: TGTGCCAGCAGCAGGTCCAGGGGGAATTCACCCCTCCACTTT. This chain joins TRBV21-1 and TRBJ1-6; TRBD1 reflects the table's D call only, with no check against the DNA. TRBV21-1 is classified as a pseudogene. There are 14 residues in the CDR3.

The gene calls are TRBV7-8 and TRBJ1-6, with D tentatively TRBD1 (5 bases). Trimming stripped 5 bases from V and 3 bases from J, with 17 bases between. The CDR3 is 17 amino acids. Germline CDR1 is SGHVS and CDR2 is FQNEAQ. The DNA of the CDR3 is TGTGCCAGCAGCCCCTCCCCCGCAGGGAACTATAATTCACCCCTCCACTTT. It codes for CASSPSPAGNYNSPLHF.

The V gene is TRBV3-1 (or the pseudogene TRBV3-2), the J gene TRBJ2-7; perhaps TRBD1 as D (5 bases). The CDR3 extends over 12 amino acids. Trimming stripped 5 bases from V and 2 bases from J, with 7 bases between. Germline lookup yields CDR1 LGHDT and CDR2 YNNKEL (reference sequence). CDR3 protein: CASSDRTYEQYF. CDR3 in DNA: TGTGCCAGCAGCGACAGAACCTACGAGCAGTACTTC.

The V and J genes are TRBV27 and TRBJ2-4; 15 positions agree with TRBD2. The germline V gene has CDR1 MNHEY and CDR2 SMNVEV (reference sequence). There are 14 residues in the CDR3. Trimming removed 2 bases from V and 11 bases from J; junction bases left unmatched: 1. This chain's CDR3 is CASSLGTSGGFQYF. CDR3 DNA sequence: TGTGCCAGCAGTTTAGGGACTAGCGGGGGGTTTCAGTACTTC.

This clone has a single count. The V and J genes are TRBV5-1 and TRBJ2-7; the D gene is possibly TRBD2 (6 bases). Germline CDR1 is SGHRS and CDR2 is YFSETQ. The V gene lost 5 bases and the J gene lost 5 bases, with 17 bases spanning the gap. The CDR3 totals 14 residues. The chain's CDR3 is CASRSTRGVNEQYF. The DNA of the CDR3 is TGCGCCAGCAGGTCCACTCGCGGGGTTAACGAGCAGTACTTC.

The chain joins TRBV5-1 to TRBJ1-1; D gene uncertain. The length of the CDR3 is 15 residues. Germline V gene data show CDR1 as SGHRS and CDR2 as YFSETQ. V lost 6 bases to trimming and J lost 4 bases, with 19 bases between them. Here the CDR3 reads CASNRVGGLGTEAFF. Here the CDR3 DNA reads TGCGCCAGCAACAGAGTTGGCGGGCTTGGCACTGAAGCTTTCTTT.

This clone was found once. The chain joins TRBV28 to TRBJ1-2; 8 nucleotides agree with TRBD1. This CDR3 has 15 amino acids. V lost 1 base and J lost 7; bases outside the gene matches: 8. In germline, CDR1 is MDHEN, CDR2 SYDVKM. CDR3 DNA: TGTGCCAGCAGTTTATCTCCGCAGGGGGCGGGTGGCTACACCTTC. Translation gives CASSLSPQGAGGYTF.

This chain uses TRBV21-1 with TRBJ1-1; the table's D gene call, TRBD1, was not cross checked with the DNA. TRBV21-1 is a documented pseudogene. The CDR3 runs to 16 residues. CDR3 DNA: TGTGCCAGCAGCATGGACAGGGGTTGTTCGACTCATGAAGCTTTCTTT. This encodes CASSMDRGCSTHEAFF.

This clone was seen only once. The V and J genes are TRBV3-1 (or the pseudogene TRBV3-2) and TRBJ1-6; 9 positions agree with TRBD1. J was trimmed by 9 bases and V by 0 bases; bases with no gene match: 6. This CDR3 has 16 amino acids. Per germline, CDR1 LGHDT and CDR2 YNNKEL (reference sequence). The CDR3 here is CASSQERDRVVSPLHF. The CDR3, as DNA: TGTGCCAGCAGCCAAGAAAGGGACAGGGTTGTTTCACCCCTCCACTTT.

The chain links TRBV11-2 to TRBJ1-1; possibly TRBD1 for D (5 bases). V shed 2 bases and J shed 0 bases, with 7 bases lying between them. CDR1 is SGHAT and CDR2 is FQNNGV in the germline V gene. This CDR3 has 14 amino acids. CDR3 sequence (DNA): TGTGCCAGCAGCTTACAGGGTTTGAACACTGAAGCTTTCTTT. Amino acid sequence: CASSLQGLNTEAFF.

V usage is TRBV5-6 and J usage is TRBJ1-1; 8 bases are shared with TRBD1. Germline V gene sequence: CDR1 SGHDT, CDR2 YYEEEE. The CDR3 contains 13 residues. Trimming removed 3 bases from V and 8 bases from J; junction bases left unmatched: 6. The CDR3 DNA follows: TGTGCCAGCAGCTCCCGGGACAGGCAAGAAGCTTTCTTT. Protein: CASSSRDRQEAFF. Based on the CDR3 plus reference TRBV5-6 and TRBJ1-1, the full variable domain is DAGVTQSPTHLIKTRGQQVTLRCSPKSGHDTVSWYQQALGQGPQFIFQYYEEEERQRGNFPDRFSGHQFPNYSSELNVNALLLGDSALYLCASSSRDRQEAFFGQGTRLTVV.

The chain links TRBV9 to TRBJ1-1; 8 positions agree with TRBD1. This CDR3 spans 15 amino acids. Per the germline V gene, CDR1 is SGDLS and CDR2 is YYNGEE. The V and J ends lost 4 bases and 6 bases, in that order; junction bases with no gene match: 11. Here the CDR3 DNA reads TGTGCCAGCAGCAGCATCCAGGGGGCTGCCGCTGAAGCTTTCTTT. This translates into CASSSIQGAAAEAFF.

This clone has just a few counts. The chain joins TRBV7-8 to TRBJ1-2; 11 bases are shared with TRBD1. The CDR3 sequence is 14 residues long. J gave up 12 bases and V 5 bases, and 11 bases lay outside the gene matches. Germline V gives CDR1 SGHVS, CDR2 FQNEAQ. CDR3 residues: CASSPGTGGARHTF. The DNA of the CDR3 is TGTGCCAGCAGCCCAGGGACAGGGGGGGCCCGCCACACCTTC.

V usage is TRBV14 and J usage is TRBJ1-1; no clear D gene. Trimming left V 4 bases short and J 1 base short, with 7 bases between. CDR1 is SGHDN and CDR2 is FVKESK in the germline V gene. The CDR3 spans 13 residues. The CDR3 DNA follows: TGTGCCAGCAGCCTTACAAAGAACACTGAAGCTTTCTTT. Encoded protein: CASSLTKNTEAFF.

With regard to this clone: This specimen includes other DNA sequences encoding the same CDR3. The genes are TRBV12-3 or TRBV12-4 and TRBJ1-1, with 7 bases matching TRBD1. This CDR3 spans 13 amino acids. The junction had 3 bases not matched to a gene; V was cut back by 4 bases and J by 4 bases. The CDR3 DNA reads as TGTGCCAGCAGTTGGACAGGTGGCACTGAAGCTTTCTTT. It codes for CASSWTGGTEAFF.